The next 27 T cell receptor beta chains were all read from a single sample in a study of control samples from healthy donors and cancer patients. This table comes from immunoSEQ multiplex PCR, and its TCRdb copy is limited to in-frame clones, with some not included. In the table there are about 150,000 clones, approximately 93% of which are singletons. Input material: blood. The source is a man aged 18 to 30 in good health.

The chain links TRBV25-1 to TRBJ1-3; possibly TRBD1 for D (5 bases). This CDR3 is built from 14 residues. V lost 5 bases and J lost 3, with 11 bases in between. The germline CDR1 and CDR2 sequences are MGHDK and SYGVNS. In nucleotides, the CDR3 is TGTGCCAGCAGTCAGCGGGGGGTTGGAAACACCATATATTTT. Its translation is CASSQRGVGNTIYF.

The chain combines TRBV28 with TRBJ2-7, with 7 bases lining up with TRBD2. This CDR3 is 17 amino acids long. Germline trimming cut 1 base from V and 1 base from J; bases unmatched to any gene: 10. Germline values: CDR1 MDHEN, CDR2 SYDVKM. This chain's CDR3 is CASSLYQTSYLSYEQYF. The CDR3 DNA reads TGTGCCAGCAGTTTATACCAGACTAGCTACCTATCCTACGAGCAGTACTTC.

The chain recombines TRBV28 with TRBJ2-7; 7 positions agree with TRBD2. After removal of 6 bases from V and 4 bases from J, the junction contained 12 bases not matched to a gene. Germline V gene data show CDR1 as MDHEN and CDR2 as SYDVKM. CDR3 length: 15 residues. The CDR3 DNA reads as TGTGCCAGCAGCACAGTTAGCGGGTCCCCTTACGAGCAGTACTTC. This codes for CASSTVSGSPYEQYF.

J is TRBJ2-3 and V is TRBV7-3; 11 bases agree with TRBD1. In germline, CDR1 is SGHTA, CDR2 FQGTGA. J lost 4 bases, V lost 3 bases, and 3 bases had no gene match. The CDR3 sequence is 15 residues long. The CDR3 sequence is CASSFSGQGADTQYF. The CDR3, as DNA: TGTGCCAGCAGCTTTTCGGGACAGGGGGCAGATACGCAGTATTTT.

This chain uses TRBV13 with TRBJ2-4, with D tentatively TRBD1 (7 bases). Trimming shortened V by 0 bases and J by 6 bases, and 12 bases separated the two germline ends. The CDR3 length is 15 residues. Germline V gives CDR1 PRHDT, CDR2 FYEKMQ (reference sequence). In DNA form, the CDR3 reads TGTGCCAGCAGCTTAGGGGCAGGGGGGAGAAACATTCAGTACTTC. Amino acids: CASSLGAGGRNIQYF.

V is TRBV27 and J is TRBJ2-6; D gene uncertain. Germline V lookup: CDR1 MNHEY, CDR2 SMNVEV (reference sequence). V lost 6 bases, J lost 0 bases, and 9 bases lay in between. The CDR3 is made up of 15 amino acids. CDR3 loop: CASRIRSSGANVLTF. CDR3 coding DNA: TGTGCCAGCAGGATCAGGAGCTCTGGGGCCAACGTCCTGACTTTC.

The gene calls are TRBV4-2 and TRBJ2-1; D may match TRBD1 or TRBD2 (5 bases each). Germline CDR1 is LGHNA and CDR2 is YNFKEQ. Trimming pared 4 bases from V and 4 bases from J, leaving 11 bases between. CDR3 length: 14 residues. The CDR3 loop is CASSPRDGYNEQFF. CDR3 DNA sequence: TGTGCCAGCAGCCCCCGGGACGGGTACAATGAGCAGTTCTTC.

This rearrangement joins TRBV4-2 to TRBJ2-7, with TRBD2 matching 10 bases. The germline V gene encodes CDR1 LGHNA and CDR2 YNFKEQ. V shed 1 base, J shed 3 bases, and the junction held 0 bases outside the gene matches. This CDR3 region has 14 residues. The CDR3 here is CASSQGTSGYEQYF. In nucleotides, the CDR3 is TGTGCCAGCAGCCAAGGGACTAGCGGCTACGAGCAGTACTTC.

The genes are TRBV28 and TRBJ1-2; 7 bases are shared with TRBD1. Germline V gene sequence: CDR1 MDHEN, CDR2 SYDVKM. The CDR3 is 16 residues long. The junction had 15 bases not matched to a gene; V was cut back by 3 bases and J by 8 bases. In DNA form, the CDR3 reads TGTGCCAGCAGTTTGCCCTCCTGGAGGGGGCTCATGGGCTACACCTTC. Protein product: CASSLPSWRGLMGYTF.

The rearrangement uses TRBV5-1 and TRBJ2-1, with 11 bases matching TRBD2. From germline, CDR1 is SGHRS and CDR2 YFSETQ. The CDR3 sequence is 15 residues long. The V and J ends lost 4 bases and 8 bases, in that order; junction bases with no gene match: 8. The CDR3 DNA reads TGCGCCAGCAGCAATAGCGGGAGGGCCGGGGATGAGCAGTTCTTC. Its translation is CASSNSGRAGDEQFF.

V gene TRBV11-2 combines with J gene TRBJ2-1, with a possible D match to TRBD2 (6 bases). V was cut by 5 bases and J by 10 bases, with 15 bases left in between. CDR1 and CDR2 (germline): SGHAT, FQNNGV. The CDR3 consists of 13 residues. The DNA for the CDR3 is TGTGCCAGCAGCCTAACGGTGGGGAGGGAGCAGTTCTTC. It translates to CASSLTVGREQFF.

V is TRBV14 and J is TRBJ2-3; TRBD2 aligns across 7 bases. Germline lookup yields CDR1 SGHDN and CDR2 FVKESK. The length of the CDR3 is 18 residues. The V gene end was trimmed by 5 bases and the J gene end by 2 bases; junction bases not matched to a gene: 16. CDR3 coding DNA: TGTGCCAGCAGCATAAGACCTCCTAGCGGTGGATACACAGATACGCAGTATTTT. Translating it yields CASSIRPPSGGYTDTQYF.

The chain is built from TRBV11-2 and TRBJ1-2; D remains unclear. CDR1 is SGHAT, CDR2 FQNNGV, per germline. The V gene lost 5 bases and the J gene lost 3 bases, with 13 bases spanning the gap. The CDR3 length is 14 residues. CDR3 DNA: TGTGCCAGCAGCCCGGACGGACCCTACTATGGCTACACCTTC. This gives the protein CASSPDGPYYGYTF.

This sequence joins TRBV7-3 and TRBJ1-1, with D unclear. This CDR3 comprises 15 residues. In germline, CDR1 is SGHTA, CDR2 FQGTGA. V lost 1 base and J lost 1, with 10 bases in between. CDR3 in DNA: TGTGCCAGCAGCTTAAGTGGGCAGTCGAACACTGAAGCTTTCTTT. Its translation is CASSLSGQSNTEAFF. Drawing the rest from reference TRBV7-3 and TRBJ1-1, the complete variable domain is GAGVSQTPSNKVTEKGKYVELRCDPISGHTALYWYRQSLGQGPEFLIYFQGTGAADDSGLPNDRFFAVRPEGSVSTLKIQRTERGDSAVYLCASSLSGQSNTEAFFGQGTRLTVV.

This chain links TRBV9 with TRBJ1-1; D gene uncertain. V was shortened by 0 bases and J by 3 bases, with 6 bases between the two germline ends. The CDR3 is 13 residues long. From germline, CDR1 is SGDLS and CDR2 YYNGEE. The CDR3 loop reads CASSVGGHTEAFF. CDR3 coding DNA: TGTGCCAGCAGCGTAGGAGGGCACACTGAAGCTTTCTTT.

J is TRBJ2-3 and V is TRBV6-6; 7 nucleotides agree with TRBD2. This CDR3 is 14 amino acids long. Trimming at V came to 5 bases and at J to 1 base, leaving 3 bases not matched to a gene. Germline V lookup: CDR1 MNHNY, CDR2 SVGAGI (reference sequence). The DNA of the CDR3 is TGTGCCAGCAGTAGACTAGCCGGCACAGATACGCAGTATTTT. It yields the protein CASSRLAGTDTQYF.

This chain uses TRBV2 with TRBJ1-2, with D hard to call. The CDR3 spans 11 residues. CDR1 SNHLY and CDR2 FYNNEI come from the germline V gene. Trimming removed 5 bases from V and 4 bases from J, with 5 bases in between. This CDR3 reads CASSQGYGYTF. CDR3 bases: TGTGCCAGCAGTCAAGGCTATGGCTACACCTTC.

The chain joins TRBV19 to TRBJ1-2, with 11 bases aligning to TRBD1. CDR3 size: 16 residues. In germline, CDR1 is LNHDA, CDR2 SQIVND (reference sequence). Trimming at V came to 5 bases and at J to 3 bases, leaving 8 bases not matched to a gene. CDR3 DNA sequence: TGTGCCAGTAGTCCAACCGCGGGACAGGGGGACTATGGCTACACCTTC. The encoded protein is CASSPTAGQGDYGYTF.

This clone was observed once. The chain's CDR3 is CASSVSGGLYGYTF. CDR3 coding DNA: TGTGCCAGCAGCGTATCCGGTGGGTTATATGGCTACACCTTC. The J gene is TRBJ1-2, the V gene TRBV9; D not certain. CDR3 length: 14 amino acids. Between the trimmed V and J ends, which lost 1 base and 5 bases, there was a span of 12 bases. Germline CDR1 SGDLS, CDR2 YYNGEE. Drawing the rest from reference TRBV9 and TRBJ1-2, the complete variable domain is DSGVTQTPKHLITATGQRVTLRCSPRSGDLSVYWYQQSLDQGLQFLIQYYNGEERAKGNILERFSAQQFPDLHSELNLSSLELGDSALYFCASSVSGGLYGYTFGSGTRLTVV.

The V gene is TRBV4-1, the J gene TRBJ1-2; D not resolved. Per germline, CDR1 MGHRA and CDR2 YSYEKL. Trimming pared 4 bases from V and 0 bases from J, leaving 12 bases between. The CDR3 sequence is 15 residues long. CDR3 amino acids: CASSPQPGSNYGYTF. CDR3 nucleotide sequence: TGCGCCAGCAGCCCCCAGCCTGGGTCTAACTATGGCTACACCTTC.

V is TRBV15 and J is TRBJ1-2; D is possibly TRBD1 (5 bases). The CDR3 sequence is 16 residues long. V was cut by 0 bases and J by 8 bases, with 19 bases left in between. The germline CDR1 and CDR2 sequences are LNHNV and YYDKDF (reference sequence). The CDR3 region is CATSRDWSPSRGGYTF. The CDR3 DNA reads TGTGCCACCAGCAGAGATTGGAGCCCTTCGCGGGGGGGCTACACCTTC.

The count of this clone is one. The rearrangement joins TRBV14 to TRBJ2-7; D not certain. Per germline, CDR1 SGHDN and CDR2 FVKESK. The CDR3 runs 13 residues. Trimming took off 3 bases at V and 2 bases at J, with 8 bases between the two ends. The CDR3 protein is CASSHRSTYEQYF. The CDR3 DNA sequence: TGTGCCAGCAGCCATCGGTCTACCTACGAGCAGTACTTC.

The chain employs TRBV28 and TRBJ2-5; perhaps TRBD2 as D (5 bases). Germline V lookup: CDR1 MDHEN, CDR2 SYDVKM. This CDR3 contains 18 residues. With 2 bases removed from V and 4 bases from J, the gap between germline ends came to 23 bases. The CDR3, as DNA: TGTGCCAGCAGTTTAAGCCCGCCTCTTTTGTGGGGAGCAGAGACCCAGTACTTC. It translates to CASSLSPPLLWGAETQYF.

In DNA, the CDR3 is TGCAGCGTTGAGGCCCCGGAGTCCTACGAGCAGTACTTC. It codes for CSVEAPESYEQYF. The J gene is TRBJ2-7, the V gene TRBV29-1; D is unresolved. The germline V and J ends were trimmed by 3 bases and 1 base, with 10 bases remaining between them. The CDR3 has 13 amino acids. CDR1 and CDR2 from the germline V gene are SQVTM and ANQGSEA.

The CDR3 loop reads CASLSLGAGLFSTDTQYF. CDR3 nucleotides: TGTGCCAGCCTGTCTCTGGGGGCTGGGCTGTTTAGCACAGATACGCAGTATTTT. This chain uses TRBV5-8 with TRBJ2-3; TRBD1 might be the D (6 bases). The CDR3 spans 18 residues. Germline V gene sequence: CDR1 SGHTS, CDR2 YDEGEE. V dropped 7 bases and J dropped 0 bases, with 24 bases sitting between them.

V is TRBV28 and J is TRBJ2-3, with 8 nucleotides matching TRBD2. The trim removed 6 bases at V and 6 bases at J, leaving 14 bases unmatched. CDR3 length: 16 residues. CDR1 and CDR2 (germline): MDHEN, SYDVKM. The CDR3 sequence is CASSPGGQGAVDTQYF. CDR3 DNA: TGTGCCAGCAGCCCGGGGGGGCAGGGAGCGGTGGATACGCAGTATTTT.

V and J are TRBV5-1 and TRBJ2-3; D not certain. Trimming shortened V by 0 bases and J by 3 bases, and 5 bases separated the two germline ends. Germline loops: CDR1 SGHRS, CDR2 YFSETQ. This CDR3 has 13 residues. The CDR3 region is CASSLGRTDTQYF. For the CDR3, the DNA is TGCGCCAGCAGCTTGGGCCGGACAGATACGCAGTATTTT.